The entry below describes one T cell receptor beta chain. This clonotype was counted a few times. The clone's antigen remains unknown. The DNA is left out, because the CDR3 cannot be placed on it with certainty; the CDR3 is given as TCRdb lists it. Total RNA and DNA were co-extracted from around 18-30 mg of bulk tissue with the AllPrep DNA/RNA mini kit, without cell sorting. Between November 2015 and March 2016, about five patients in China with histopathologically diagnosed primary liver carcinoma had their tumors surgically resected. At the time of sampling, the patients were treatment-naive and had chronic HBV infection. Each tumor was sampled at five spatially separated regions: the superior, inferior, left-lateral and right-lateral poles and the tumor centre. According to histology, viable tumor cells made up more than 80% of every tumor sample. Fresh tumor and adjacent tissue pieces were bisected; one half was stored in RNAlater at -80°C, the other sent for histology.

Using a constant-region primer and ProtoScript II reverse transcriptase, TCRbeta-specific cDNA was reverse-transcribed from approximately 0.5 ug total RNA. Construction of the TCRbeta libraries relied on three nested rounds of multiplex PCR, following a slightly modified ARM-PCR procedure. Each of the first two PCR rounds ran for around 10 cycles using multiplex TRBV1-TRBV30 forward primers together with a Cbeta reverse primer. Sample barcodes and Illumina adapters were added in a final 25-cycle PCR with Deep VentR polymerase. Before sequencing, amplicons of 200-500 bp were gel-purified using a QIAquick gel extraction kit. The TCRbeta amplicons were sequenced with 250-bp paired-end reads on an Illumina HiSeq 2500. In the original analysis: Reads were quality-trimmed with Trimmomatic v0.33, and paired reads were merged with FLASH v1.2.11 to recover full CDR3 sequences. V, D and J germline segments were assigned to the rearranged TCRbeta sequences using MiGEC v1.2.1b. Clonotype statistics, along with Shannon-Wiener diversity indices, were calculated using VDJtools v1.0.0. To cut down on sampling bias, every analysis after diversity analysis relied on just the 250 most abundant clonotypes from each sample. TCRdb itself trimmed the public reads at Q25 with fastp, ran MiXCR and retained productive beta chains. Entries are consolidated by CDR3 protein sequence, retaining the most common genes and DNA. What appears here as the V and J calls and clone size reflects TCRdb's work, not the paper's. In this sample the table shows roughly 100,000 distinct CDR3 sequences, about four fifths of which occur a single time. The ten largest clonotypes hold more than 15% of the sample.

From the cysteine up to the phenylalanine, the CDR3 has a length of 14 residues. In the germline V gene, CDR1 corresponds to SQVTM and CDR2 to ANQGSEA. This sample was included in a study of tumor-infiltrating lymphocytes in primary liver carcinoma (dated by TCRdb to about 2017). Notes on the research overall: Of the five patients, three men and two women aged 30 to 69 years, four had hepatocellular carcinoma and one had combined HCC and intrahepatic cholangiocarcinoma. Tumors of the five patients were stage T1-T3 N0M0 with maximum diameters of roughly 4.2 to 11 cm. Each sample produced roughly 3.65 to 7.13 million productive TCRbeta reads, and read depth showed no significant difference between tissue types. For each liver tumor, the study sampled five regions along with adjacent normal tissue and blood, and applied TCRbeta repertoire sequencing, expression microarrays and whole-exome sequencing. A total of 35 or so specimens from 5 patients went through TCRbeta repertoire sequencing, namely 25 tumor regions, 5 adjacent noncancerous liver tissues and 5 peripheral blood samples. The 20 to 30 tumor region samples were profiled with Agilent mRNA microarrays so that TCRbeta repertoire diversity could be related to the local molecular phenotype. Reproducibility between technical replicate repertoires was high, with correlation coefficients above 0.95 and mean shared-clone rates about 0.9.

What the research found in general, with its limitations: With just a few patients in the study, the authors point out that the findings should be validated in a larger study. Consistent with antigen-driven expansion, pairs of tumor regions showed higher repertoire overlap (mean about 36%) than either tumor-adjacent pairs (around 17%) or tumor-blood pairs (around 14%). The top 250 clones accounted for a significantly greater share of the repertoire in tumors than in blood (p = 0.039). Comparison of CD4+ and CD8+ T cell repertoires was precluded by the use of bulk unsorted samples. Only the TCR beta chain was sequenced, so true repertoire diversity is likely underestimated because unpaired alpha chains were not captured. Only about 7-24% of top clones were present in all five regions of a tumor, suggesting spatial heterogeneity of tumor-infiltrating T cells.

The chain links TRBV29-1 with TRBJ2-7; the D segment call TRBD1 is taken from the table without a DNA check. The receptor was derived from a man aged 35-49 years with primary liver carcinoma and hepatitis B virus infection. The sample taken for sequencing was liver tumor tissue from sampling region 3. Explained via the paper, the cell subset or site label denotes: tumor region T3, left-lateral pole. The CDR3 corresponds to CSVGPGTGSCEQYF.